This passage covers 26 T cell receptor beta chains from one sample sequenced in a study of blood T cells in healthy people across ages. A second about 6 to 12 cycle PCR used barcoded and J-beta primers. TCRdb fed the 5' RACE reads into MiXCR, producing one record per CDR3 protein. Found here are hundreds of thousands of distinct CDR3 sequences, 44% of them singletons; the top ten hold roughly 18%. Source material: blood. The receptor source for this set is a man in his sixties in good health.

This clonotype has at least ten counts. The rearrangement uses TRBV29-1 and TRBJ2-1; D call uncertain. This CDR3 is 10 amino acids long. Trimming removed 7 bases from V and 10 bases from J, with 11 bases in between. Per the germline V gene, CDR1 is SQVTM and CDR2 is ANQGSEA. The CDR3 sequence: CSARNLEQFF. CDR3 DNA: TGCAGCGCCCGCAACCTAGAGCAGTTCTTC.

The genes are TRBV7-9 and TRBJ2-7; tentative D call: TRBD2 (5 bases). Germline CDR1 is SEHNR and CDR2 is FQNEAQ (reference sequence). The CDR3 is made up of 14 amino acids. V lost 7 bases, J lost 2 bases, and 15 bases lay in between. CDR3 amino acids: CASTSDSGPYEQYF. As DNA, the CDR3 is TGTGCCAGCACCTCGGACTCCGGACCCTACGAGCAGTACTTC.

The genes are TRBV7-9 and TRBJ2-3; D possibly uses TRBD1 or TRBD2 (5 bases each). The CDR3 is made up of 17 amino acids. Germline assignment: CDR1 SEHNR and CDR2 FQNEAQ (reference sequence). V shed 0 bases and J shed 6 bases, with 19 bases lying between them. CDR3 protein: CASSLAPGAEIRDTQYF. CDR3 coding DNA: TGTGCCAGCAGCTTAGCGCCCGGGGCAGAGATTAGGGATACGCAGTATTTT.

The V and J genes are TRBV9 and TRBJ2-6; TRBD1 is a possible D gene (6 bases). Germline lookup yields CDR1 SGDLS and CDR2 YYNGEE. This CDR3 contains 14 residues. V gave up 6 bases and J gave up 2 bases, with 9 bases separating them. The chain's CDR3 is CASNQGTGANVLTF. The CDR3 nucleotides read TGTGCCAGCAATCAGGGGACTGGGGCCAACGTCCTGACTTTC.

In nucleotides, the CDR3 is TGTGCCAGCAGCTTAGAGACAGGGCCCTACTATGGCTACACCTTC. Translated, it gives CASSLETGPYYGYTF. This rearrangement joins TRBV11-3 to TRBJ1-2; TRBD1 matches 7 bases. Germline lookup yields CDR1 SGHNT and CDR2 YENEEA. With V trimmed by 0 bases and J by 3 bases, 4 bases remained unmatched. The CDR3 covers 15 residues.

J is TRBJ2-7 and V is TRBV4-3; no firm D call. Germline V gene lookup returns CDR1 LGHNA and CDR2 YSLEER. Trimming pared 0 bases from V and 2 bases from J, leaving 11 bases between. The CDR3 totals 15 residues. The CDR3: CASSQEGEAPYEQYF. The CDR3 DNA is TGCGCCAGCAGCCAAGAAGGAGAGGCGCCCTACGAGCAGTACTTC.

The genes are TRBV13 and TRBJ2-1; 14 nucleotides match TRBD2. Germline V lookup: CDR1 PRHDT, CDR2 FYEKMQ (reference sequence). J gave up 7 bases and V 8 bases, and 7 bases lay outside the gene matches. This CDR3 has 15 residues. In nucleotides, the CDR3 is TGTGCCAGCGGCTCGACTAGCGGGGGGGCGAATGAGCAGTTCTTC. Its protein is CASGSTSGGANEQFF.

V usage is TRBV6-1 and J usage is TRBJ2-1; D tentatively fits TRBD1 or TRBD2 (5 bases each). The CDR3 loop spans 16 amino acids. V was pared by 4 bases and J by 2 bases, with 15 bases between. Germline V gene data show CDR1 as MNHNS and CDR2 as SASEGT. The CDR3 is CASSGPFGATYNEQFF. For the CDR3, the DNA is TGTGCCAGCAGTGGCCCTTTCGGGGCCACCTACAATGAGCAGTTCTTC.

This clonotype was detected once. Just one base apart from a much larger clone, this may be a read error. J is TRBJ2-3 and V is TRBV5-5; perhaps TRBD1 as D (5 bases). The CDR3 runs 15 residues. CDR1 SGHKS and CDR2 YYEKEE come from the germline V gene (reference sequence). Here the CDR3 DNA reads TGTACCAGCAGCTTCGAAGGGGATAGCACAGATACGCAGTATTTT. This sequence encodes CTSSFEGDSTDTQYF.

This clonotype came up a few times. The J gene is TRBJ2-7, the V gene TRBV24-1; 7 positions match TRBD2. Germline V gene lookup returns CDR1 KGHDR and CDR2 SFDVKD. This CDR3 spans 12 amino acids. V lost 9 bases to trimming and J lost 4 bases; unmatched junction nucleotides: 5. Here the CDR3 DNA reads TGTGCCACCTTTGCGGGGGATTACGAGCAGTACTTC. This encodes CATFAGDYEQYF.

The V gene is TRBV2, the J gene TRBJ2-7; 11 nucleotides match TRBD1. The J call may be in error: the DNA end matches TRBJ2-5 better. This CDR3 is 14 amino acids long. Germline V gives CDR1 SNHLY, CDR2 FYNNEI. The chain's CDR3 is CASTLGTGGETQYF. The CDR3, as DNA: TGTGCCAGCACTCTCGGGACAGGGGGAGAGACCCAGTACTTC.

V is TRBV21-1 and J is TRBJ2-5; the table's D gene call, TRBD2, was not cross checked with the DNA. TRBV21-1 has pseudogene status. The CDR3 totals 13 residues. The CDR3 reads CASRGGPQETQYF. The CDR3 DNA follows: TGTGCCTCGAGAGGAGGGCCCCAAGAGACCCAGTACTTC.

This clonotype has only a few counts. The chain recombines TRBV5-6 with TRBJ2-7; possible D gene TRBD2, 6 bases. V lost 4 bases, J lost 5 bases, and 22 bases lay in between. From germline, CDR1 is SGHDT and CDR2 YYEEEE. The CDR3 totals 16 residues. The CDR3 nucleotides read TGTGCCAGCAGCCAGGTGGGACTGGGCGATTTGAACGAGCAGTACTTC. The encoded protein is CASSQVGLGDLNEQYF. Full variable domain (remainder filled in from reference TRBV5-6 and TRBJ2-7): DAGVTQSPTHLIKTRGQQVTLRCSPKSGHDTVSWYQQALGQGPQFIFQYYEEEERQRGNFPDRFSGHQFPNYSSELNVNALLLGDSALYLCASSQVGLGDLNEQYFGPGTRLTVT.

The chain recombines TRBV7-2 with TRBJ1-1; TRBD1 matches 7 bases. After removal of 0 bases from V and 11 bases from J, the junction contained 6 bases not matched to a gene. The germline gives CDR1 SGHTA, CDR2 FQGNSA. CDR3 length: 13 amino acids. In nucleotides, the CDR3 is TGTGCCAGCAGCTTAGCTTGGGACAGTGAGGCTTTCTTT. It encodes CASSLAWDSEAFF.

For this clonotype: A much more abundant neighbour one base away suggests this may be a read error. The CDR3 sequence is CASSLGYQPQHF. CDR3 sequence (DNA): TGTGCCAGCAGCTTAGGTTATCAGCCCCAGCATTTT. The J gene is TRBJ1-5, the V gene TRBV7-9; no clear D gene. Trimming took off 1 base at V and 5 bases at J, with 3 bases between the two ends. Germline CDR1 is SEHNR and CDR2 is FQNEAQ (reference sequence). CDR3 length: 12 residues.

J is TRBJ2-7 and V is TRBV20-1; D not certain. The CDR3 covers 12 residues. CDR1 DFQATT and CDR2 SNEGSKA come from the germline V gene (reference sequence). The V end was cut by 5 bases, the J end by 7 bases, with 15 bases between. The CDR3 DNA reads as TGCAGTGCTCGCCCAACTTACAATGAGCAGTACTTC. This encodes CSARPTYNEQYF.

This clonotype was picked up a small number of times. The CDR3 here is CAISERGTGPDTQYF. CDR3 bases: TGTGCCATCAGTGAAAGAGGGACGGGCCCAGATACGCAGTATTTT. J is TRBJ2-3 and V is TRBV10-3; perhaps D is TRBD1 or TRBD2 (5 bases each). The CDR3 loop spans 15 amino acids. Germline V CDR1 and CDR2: ENHRY, SYGVKD. V lost 3 bases and J lost 4, with 14 bases in between.

This chain links TRBV5-1 with TRBJ1-1; D remains unclear. This CDR3 has 12 amino acids. Germline CDR1 is SGHRS and CDR2 is YFSETQ. Trimming took off 6 bases at V and 2 bases at J, with 8 bases between the two ends. CDR3 residues: CASNEDNTEAFF. CDR3 sequence (DNA): TGCGCCAGCAATGAGGACAACACTGAAGCTTTCTTT.

Concerning this clonotype: This could be a read error, since a much larger clone is one nucleotide away. The chain has TRBV27 and TRBJ2-5; TRBD2 matches at 9 bases. The end of the DNA fits TRBJ2-7 better, so the J call may be wrong. Germline CDR1 reads MNHEY; CDR2 reads SMNVEV (reference sequence). This CDR3 region has 14 residues. The CDR3 bases are TGTGCCAGCAGTCCTTTTGGCGGGGGGGCCGAGCAGTACTTC. It encodes CASSPFGGGAEQYF.

This chain connects TRBV12-3 or TRBV12-4 to TRBJ1-5; D not certain. The V and J ends lost 11 bases and 5 bases respectively, with 16 bases between them. This CDR3 comprises 13 residues. The DNA of the CDR3 is TGTGCCGGCACCTCAAGCGGGGATCAGCCCCAGCATTTT. It specifies CAGTSSGDQPQHF.

This chain joins TRBV28 and TRBJ1-1, with unresolved D. Germline assignment: CDR1 MDHEN and CDR2 SYDVKM. Between the trimmed V and J ends, which lost 3 bases and 2 bases, there was a span of 13 bases. CDR3 length equals 15 residues. CDR3 nucleotide sequence: TGTGCCAGCAGTTTGTATTCGTACCTTAACACTGAAGCTTTCTTT. As protein: CASSLYSYLNTEAFF.

The chain combines TRBV3-1 with TRBJ2-3; TRBD2 is a possible D gene (7 bases). The germline V gene encodes CDR1 LGHDT and CDR2 YNNKEL (reference sequence). The CDR3 is 14 amino acids. The ends were cut back, 7 bases at V and 2 bases at J, with 13 bases in the middle. The CDR3 loop reads CASNRGADTDTQYF. The CDR3 DNA reads as TGTGCCAGCAACCGGGGGGCCGACACAGATACGCAGTATTTT.

The genes are TRBV7-9 and TRBJ1-2, with D tentatively TRBD1 (6 bases). The germline CDR1 and CDR2 sequences are SEHNR and FQNEAQ (reference sequence). The CDR3 consists of 15 residues. The germline V and J ends were trimmed by 5 bases and 5 bases, with 18 bases remaining between them. The CDR3 spells CASSQGTSASYGYTF. The DNA of the CDR3 is TGTGCCAGCAGCCAGGGGACCTCAGCATCGTATGGCTACACCTTC.

To note about this clonotype: A junction boundary mismatches the germline segment, possibly from a read error. The chain carries TRBV4-3 and TRBJ2-1; a weak D match, TRBD2 (5 bases). CDR1 and CDR2 from the germline V gene are LGHNA and YSLEER. The CDR3 is 15 residues long. CDR3 sequence reads: CASSRGLTGYNELFF. The CDR3 DNA follows: TGCGCCAGCAGCCGAGGTCTGACGGGATACAATGAGCTGTTCTTC.

The CDR3 loop is CSARVPSGGLSGELFF. CDR3 bases: TGCAGTGCTAGAGTACCGAGCGGGGGGCTGTCCGGGGAGCTGTTTTTT. The rearrangement links TRBV20-1 to TRBJ2-2, with 9 bases identical to TRBD2. Losses at the gene ends were 1 base for V and 6 bases for J; bases not matched to a gene: 9. Germline assignment: CDR1 DFQATT and CDR2 SNEGSKA (reference sequence). This CDR3 has 16 amino acids.

This chain connects TRBV30 to TRBJ1-6, with D tentatively TRBD1 (5 bases). The CDR3 has 14 residues. The V and J ends lost 2 bases and 5 bases respectively, with 10 bases between them. The germline gives CDR1 GTSNPN, CDR2 SVGIG (reference sequence). CDR3 bases: TGTGCCTGGAGTAGGGGAGACAATAATTCACCCCTCCACTTT. It encodes CAWSRGDNNSPLHF.